What follows describes a single T cell receptor (beta chain). The data were taken from a study of tumor-infiltrating lymphocytes in primary liver carcinoma. Co-extraction yielded RNA and DNA from around 20-30 mg of unsorted bulk tissue. Patients had chronic HBV infection and were treatment-naive. The CDR3 has 11 residues. Trimming left V 8 bases short and J 5 bases short, with 7 bases between. Starting material of approximately 500 ng total RNA yielded TCR beta cDNA via a constant-region primer. Investigators got TCR beta libraries out of three nested multiplex PCR rounds, done with slightly modified ARM-PCR. Both of the initial two PCR rounds ran for about 11 cycles and employed TRBV1-TRBV30 forward primers alongside a C-beta reverse primer. TCRdb passed the multiplex PCR reads through MiXCR, listing each CDR3 protein once. The sample carries around 54,000 distinct CDR3 sequences, about 68% recorded once.

This clonotype was sampled from a man aged 35 to 55 with primary liver carcinoma and hepatitis B virus infection. The chain recombines TRBV12-3 or TRBV12-4 with TRBJ1-5; D unclear. Material for sequencing was liver tumor tissue from sampling region 2. Subset denoted: tumor region T2, inferior pole. The CDR3 loop is CASCLDQPQHF. In DNA form, the CDR3 reads TGTGCCAGCTGCTTAGATCAGCCCCAGCATTTT.